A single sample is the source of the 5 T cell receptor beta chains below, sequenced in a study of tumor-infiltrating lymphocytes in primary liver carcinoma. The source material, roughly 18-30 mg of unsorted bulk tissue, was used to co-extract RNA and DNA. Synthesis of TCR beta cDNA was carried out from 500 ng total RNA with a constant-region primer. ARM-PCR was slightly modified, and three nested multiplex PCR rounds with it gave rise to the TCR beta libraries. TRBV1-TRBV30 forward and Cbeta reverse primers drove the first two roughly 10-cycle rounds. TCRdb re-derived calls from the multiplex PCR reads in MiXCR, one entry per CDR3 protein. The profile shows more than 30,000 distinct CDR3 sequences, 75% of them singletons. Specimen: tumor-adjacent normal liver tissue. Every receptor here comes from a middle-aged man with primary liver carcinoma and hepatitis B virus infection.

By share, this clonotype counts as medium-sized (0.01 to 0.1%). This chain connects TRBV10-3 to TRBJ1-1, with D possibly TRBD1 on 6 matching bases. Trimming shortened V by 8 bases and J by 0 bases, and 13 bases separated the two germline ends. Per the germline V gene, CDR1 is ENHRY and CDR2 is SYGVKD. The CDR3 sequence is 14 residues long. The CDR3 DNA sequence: TGTGCCATCCAAGGGGGAGGAGTGAACACTGAAGCTTTCTTT. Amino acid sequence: CAIQGGGVNTEAFF.

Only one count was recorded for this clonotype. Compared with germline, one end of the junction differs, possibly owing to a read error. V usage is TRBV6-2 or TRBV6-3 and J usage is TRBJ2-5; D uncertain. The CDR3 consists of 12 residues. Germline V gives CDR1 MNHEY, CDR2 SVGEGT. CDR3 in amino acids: CANSNSQETQCF. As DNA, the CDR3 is TGTGCCAACAGCAACAGCCAAGAGACCCAGTGTTTC.

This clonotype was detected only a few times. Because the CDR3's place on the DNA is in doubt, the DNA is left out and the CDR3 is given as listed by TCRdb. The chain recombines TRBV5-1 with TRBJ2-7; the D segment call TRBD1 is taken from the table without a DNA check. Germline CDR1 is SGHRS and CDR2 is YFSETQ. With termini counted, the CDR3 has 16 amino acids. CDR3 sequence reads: CASSLTFGGGSREHYF.

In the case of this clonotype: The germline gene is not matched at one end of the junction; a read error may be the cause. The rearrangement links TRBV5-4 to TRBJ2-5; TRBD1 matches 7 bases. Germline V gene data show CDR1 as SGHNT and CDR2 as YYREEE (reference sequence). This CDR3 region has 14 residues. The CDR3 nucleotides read TGTGCCAGCAGCGCGGCAGGGGGTCAAGAGATCCAGTATTTC. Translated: CASSAAGGQEIQYF. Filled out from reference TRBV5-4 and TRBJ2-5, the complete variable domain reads ETGVTQSPTHLIKTRGQQVTLRCSSQSGHNTVSWYQQALGQGPQFIFQYYREEENGRGNFPPRFSGLQFPNYSSELNVNALELDDSALYLCASSAAGGQEIQYFGPGTRLLVL.

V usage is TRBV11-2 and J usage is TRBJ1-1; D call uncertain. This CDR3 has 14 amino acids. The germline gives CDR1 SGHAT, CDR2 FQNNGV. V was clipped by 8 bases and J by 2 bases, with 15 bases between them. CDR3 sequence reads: CASPLGPFNTEAFF. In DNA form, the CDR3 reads TGTGCCAGCCCATTGGGCCCCTTTAACACTGAAGCTTTCTTT.